The 10 T cell receptor beta chains presented below share a single source sample, sequenced in a study of identical twins. Using its own MiXCR run on the 5' RACE reads, TCRdb lists one record per CDR3 protein. This sample carries roughly 540,000 distinct CDR3 sequences, roughly a fifth of them seen once, and the ten largest clones take approximately 0.95%. This sample also appeared in a second study, on T cells expressing NK-cell markers.

The sample comprised CD4+ T cells sorted from blood. These receptors all stem from a woman aged 18-29 years in good health.

The chain joins TRBV5-1 to TRBJ1-2, with D unresolved. Trimming cost V 2 bases and J 4 bases, with 9 bases left between them. The CDR3 is made up of 13 amino acids. Germline V gene sequence: CDR1 SGHRS, CDR2 YFSETQ. CDR3 in amino acids: CASSFRRGYGYTF. CDR3 DNA sequence: TGCGCCAGCAGCTTCCGTCGGGGCTATGGCTACACCTTC.

The V call is TRBV3-1, the J call TRBJ2-5; TRBD2 might be the D (6 bases). The CDR3 extends over 13 amino acids. Germline V lookup: CDR1 LGHDT, CDR2 YNNKEL (reference sequence). V gave up 4 bases and J gave up 3 bases, with 9 bases separating them. This CDR3 is CASSRGLEETQYF. The CDR3 coding sequence is TGTGCCAGCAGCCGGGGACTGGAAGAGACCCAGTACTTC.

This sequence joins TRBV4-2 and TRBJ1-1, with no clear D. Germline CDR1 LGHNA, CDR2 YNFKEQ. V was trimmed by 5 bases and J by 1 base, leaving 8 bases between them. The CDR3 contains 13 residues. The CDR3 nucleotides are TGTGCCAGCAGCTACACAAAGAACACTGAAGCTTTCTTT. It yields the protein CASSYTKNTEAFF.

This clonotype was seen a handful of times. The chain carries TRBV6-2 or TRBV6-3 and TRBJ2-2; a weak D match, TRBD1 (5 bases). CDR1 is MNHEY and CDR2 is SVGEGT in the germline V gene. The CDR3 totals 14 residues. V lost 3 bases and J 4 bases, leaving 9 bases between the germline ends. The chain's CDR3 is CASSYRQGTGELFF. The DNA of the CDR3 is TGTGCCAGCAGTTATCGGCAGGGCACCGGGGAGCTGTTTTTT.

The CDR3 DNA reads as TGTGCCACCAGCAGAGATTTGACCTACGAGCAGTACTTC. Amino acid sequence: CATSRDLTYEQYF. J is TRBJ2-7 and V is TRBV15; D is unclear. V lost 0 bases and J lost 2, with 5 bases in between. In germline, CDR1 is LNHNV, CDR2 YYDKDF (reference sequence). The CDR3 runs 13 residues.

V is TRBV12-3 or TRBV12-4 and J is TRBJ1-6, with TRBD1 matching 8 bases. CDR3 length: 16 amino acids. V dropped 1 base and J dropped 6; count of bases not matched to a gene: 5. CDR3 sequence (DNA): TGTGCCAGCAGTTTAGGACAGGGGAGGAGTAATTCACCCCTCCACTTT. Translation gives CASSLGQGRSNSPLHF.

This clonotype was found a few times. The genes are TRBV7-2 and TRBJ1-4, with D uncertain. Trimming cost V 3 bases and J 7 bases, with 12 bases left between them. Per germline, CDR1 SGHTA and CDR2 FQGNSA. This CDR3 has 14 amino acids. CDR3 DNA: TGTGCCAGCAGCTTGGTAGGGTTGAGTGAAAAACTGTTTTTT. This gives the protein CASSLVGLSEKLFF.

The chain recombines TRBV18 with TRBJ2-3, with D possibly TRBD1 on 5 matching bases. Germline lookup yields CDR1 KGHSH and CDR2 LQKENI. V lost 0 bases and J lost 13, with 14 bases in between. This CDR3 is built from 13 residues. This chain's CDR3 is CASSPPSSWGKYF. The CDR3 DNA reads as TGTGCCAGCTCACCACCGTCTTCCTGGGGCAAGTATTTT. Based on the CDR3 plus reference TRBV18 and TRBJ2-3, the full variable domain is NAGVMQNPRHLVRRRGQEARLRCSPMKGHSHVYWYRQLPEEGLKFMVYLQKENIIDESGMPKERFSAEFPKEGPSILRIQQVVRGDSAAYFCASSPPSSWGKYFGPGTRLTVL.

This clonotype was detected a few times. This chain uses TRBV29-1 with TRBJ2-5; TRBD2 might be the D (5 bases). V was pared by 1 base and J by 5 bases, with 14 bases between. Looked up from germline, CDR1 is SQVTM and CDR2 is ANQGSEA. The CDR3 runs to 14 residues. The CDR3, as DNA: TGCAGCGTTGAAGCATCATCGAGCGGTGAGACCCAGTACTTC. This codes for CSVEASSSGETQYF.

A few counts support this clonotype. V is TRBV9 and J is TRBJ2-3; D may be TRBD2 (6 bases). This CDR3 has 16 residues. The V gene's germline CDR1 is SGDLS and CDR2 YYNGEE. V was cut by 3 bases and J by 4 bases, with 18 bases left in between. CDR3 in DNA: TGTGCCAGCAGCGCCTCCGGGACTTTCCTTTCAGATACGCAGTATTTT. It codes for CASSASGTFLSDTQYF.